This T cell receptor (beta chain) is from a study of blood T cell repertoires in COVID-19. Study as a whole: Acute-phase and convalescent COVID-19 samples originated in the United States, Italy and Spain.

The CDR3 contains 15 residues. Looked up from germline, CDR1 is SGHRS and CDR2 is YFSETQ. The trim removed 4 bases at V and 0 bases at J, leaving 6 bases unmatched. A remark on this clone: The same CDR3 arises from other DNA sequences in this sample as well.

The assay was immunoSEQ multiplex PCR, and TCRdb's table has in-frame clones only and misses some. The table lists approximately 440,000 clones, around 90% of them singletons. Sequencing input: PBMCs or T cells enriched from blood (not recorded which). The chain has TRBV5-1 and TRBJ1-1; 7 nucleotides align to TRBD1. The TCR originated in a young woman who had recovered from COVID-19. The CDR3 nucleotides are TGCGCCAGCAGCCCCGGGACAGCCATGAACACTGAAGCTTTCTTT. Its translation is CASSPGTAMNTEAFF.